Below, 5 T cell receptor beta chains from the same sample are listed, as sequenced in a study of human T cells and chemical hapten exposure. Time point: healthy volunteer bleed at 2 weeks. Total RNA was isolated from unfractionated whole blood. From the RACE reads, TCRdb called clonotypes with MiXCR, one entry per CDR3 protein. Among 30,000 or so distinct CDR3 sequences listed, approximately 7.4% were seen once. The sequencing input was whole blood. These receptors were obtained from a human donor in good health. Some clones in this sample may be carry-over from other donors' samples.

Ten or more counts support this clonotype. The CDR3, as DNA: TGCAGTGCTCTCACGCGACAGTCGGATCAGCCCCAGCATTTT. Protein sequence: CSALTRQSDQPQHF. The V and J genes are TRBV20-1 and TRBJ1-5, with a tentative D call TRBD1 (5 bases). Deletions cut 5 bases from V and 5 bases from J, with 16 bases between. In germline, CDR1 is DFQATT, CDR2 SNEGSKA (reference sequence). The length of the CDR3 is 14 residues.

The CDR3: CASSFTGYTGTGELFF. Here the CDR3 DNA reads TGTGCCAGCAGCTTTACCGGATACACGGGCACCGGGGAGCTGTTTTTT. The chain employs TRBV7-2 and TRBJ2-2; D unclear. The V gene lost 3 bases and the J gene lost 4 bases, with 15 bases spanning the gap. In germline, CDR1 is SGHTA, CDR2 FQGNSA. This CDR3 is 16 amino acids long.

This clonotype was seen many times. The CDR3 coding sequence is TGTGCCAGCAGGGGCGGGACAGGGGGTCAGGATACGCAGTATTTT. It yields the protein CASRGGTGGQDTQYF. V usage is TRBV2 and J usage is TRBJ2-3, with 11 bases matching TRBD1. Germline V gives CDR1 SNHLY, CDR2 FYNNEI. With 6 bases clipped from V and 6 bases from J, the junction kept 8 bases outside the gene matches. CDR3 size: 15 residues.

The chain has TRBV5-4 and TRBJ1-1; perhaps TRBD1 as D (5 bases). The germline CDR1 and CDR2 sequences are SGHNT and YYREEE (reference sequence). V shed 0 bases and J shed 3 bases, with 6 bases lying between them. CDR3 size: 13 residues. CDR3 sequence: CASSLVGDTEAFF. The CDR3 nucleotides read TGTGCCAGCAGCTTGGTGGGGGACACTGAAGCTTTCTTT.

The chain links TRBV29-1 to TRBJ2-5; D gene unclear. Germline V gives CDR1 SQVTM, CDR2 ANQGSEA. The CDR3 totals 13 residues. V lost 6 bases and J lost 1, with 12 bases in between. The chain's CDR3 is CSVDPAGQETQYF. CDR3 bases: TGCAGCGTGGATCCGGCCGGCCAAGAGACCCAGTACTTC. The full variable domain, completed using reference TRBV29-1 and TRBJ2-5, is SAVISQKPSRDICQRGTSLTIQCQVDSQVTMMFWYRQQPGQSLTLIATANQGSEATYESGFVIDKFPISRPNLTFSTLTVSNMSPEDSSIYLCSVDPAGQETQYFGPGTRLLVL.